Shown below are 13 T cell receptor beta chains from a single sample sequenced in a study of OX40 agonist ivuxolimab in advanced cancers. Generated by immunoSEQ multiplex PCR, the TCRdb table keeps only in-frame clones and is missing some. The sample yields 45,000 to 55,000 clones, approximately 84% seen once. The material was CD4+ or CD8+ T cells sorted from blood, obtained in a trial of the OX40 agonist ivuxolimab. These receptors were collected from an adult with an advanced solid tumor such as melanoma, head and neck, liver or kidney cancer.

The chain has TRBV7-2 and TRBJ2-3; the match to TRBD1 covers 7 bases. The germline CDR1 and CDR2 sequences are SGHTA and FQGNSA. J was trimmed by 9 bases and V by 5 bases; bases with no gene match: 5. The CDR3 contains 12 residues. DNA of the CDR3: TGTGCCAGCAGCATGTCAGGGGGAACGCAGTATTTT. Translating gives CASSMSGGTQYF.

This clone was seen more than once but under ten times. The V and J genes are TRBV7-8 and TRBJ1-4, with 9 bases aligning to TRBD1. Looked up from germline, CDR1 is SGHVS and CDR2 is FQNEAQ. The CDR3 loop spans 15 amino acids. With V trimmed by 4 bases and J by 8 bases, 8 bases remained unmatched. CDR3 bases: TGTGCCAGCAGCTCATGGGACAGGGTGGGAGAAAAACTGTTTTTT. Its translation: CASSSWDRVGEKLFF.

This sequence joins TRBV27 and TRBJ2-1, with TRBD2 matching 12 bases. From germline, CDR1 is MNHEY and CDR2 SMNVEV (reference sequence). With 5 bases clipped from V and 7 bases from J, the junction kept 9 bases outside the gene matches. The CDR3 extends over 16 amino acids. Here the CDR3 DNA reads TGTGCCAGCAGTCATCTCCTAGCGGGAGGGAGGAATGAGCAGTTCTTC. This sequence encodes CASSHLLAGGRNEQFF.

The chain links TRBV7-3 to TRBJ2-1; 11 bases align to TRBD2. Unmatched junction bases numbered 4, after V lost 2 bases and J lost 4 bases. Germline V gives CDR1 SGHTA, CDR2 FQGTGA. This CDR3 region has 16 residues. The CDR3 loop reads CASSLAGTSGYNEQFF. CDR3 sequence (DNA): TGTGCCAGCAGCTTAGCCGGGACTAGCGGATACAATGAGCAGTTCTTC.

The genes are TRBV7-9 and TRBJ1-1; TRBD1 agrees at 7 bases. Germline trimming cut 5 bases from V and 8 bases from J; bases unmatched to any gene: 17. The CDR3 length is 16 residues. CDR1 SEHNR and CDR2 FQNEAQ come from the germline V gene (reference sequence). In DNA, the CDR3 is TGTGCCAGCAGCGCATGGGACAGCTCTCGACAGAGAGAAGCTTTCTTT. This encodes CASSAWDSSRQREAFF.

The V and J genes are TRBV7-2 and TRBJ1-3; D not certain. Germline CDR1 reads SGHTA; CDR2 reads FQGNSA. Trimming took off 2 bases at V and 0 bases at J, with 11 bases between the two ends. The CDR3 is 16 amino acids. The CDR3 DNA sequence: TGTGCCAGCAGCTTAAAGCCCGCGAGCTCTGGAAACACCATATATTTT. It yields the protein CASSLKPASSGNTIYF.

This rearrangement joins TRBV2 to TRBJ2-7; D remains ambiguous. CDR1 SNHLY and CDR2 FYNNEI come from the germline V gene. Trimming took off 2 bases at V and 3 bases at J, with 8 bases between the two ends. CDR3 length: 13 amino acids. CDR3 DNA sequence: TGTGCCAGCAGTGAATATCGGCTCTACGAGCAGTACTTC. Protein: CASSEYRLYEQYF.

The CDR3 DNA reads as TGTGCCAGCAGCGTAGGGGTCCGGGGCACTGAAGCTTTCTTT. Amino acids: CASSVGVRGTEAFF. The genes are TRBV9 and TRBJ1-1; the D is unclear. Germline values: CDR1 SGDLS, CDR2 YYNGEE. The CDR3 is 14 amino acids. Trimming took 0 bases from V and 4 from J, leaving 10 bases between them. The full variable domain, in which reference TRBV9 and TRBJ1-1 provide the parts outside the CDR3, is DSGVTQTPKHLITATGQRVTLRCSPRSGDLSVYWYQQSLDQGLQFLIQYYNGEERAKGNILERFSAQQFPDLHSELNLSSLELGDSALYFCASSVGVRGTEAFFGQGTRLTVV.

The chain carries TRBV7-2 and TRBJ2-1; D unresolved. Germline lookup yields CDR1 SGHTA and CDR2 FQGNSA. Trimming removed 0 bases from V and 0 bases from J, with 3 bases in between. The CDR3 totals 14 residues. This CDR3 is CASSLASSYNEQFF. The CDR3 DNA reads TGTGCCAGCAGCTTAGCGAGCTCCTACAATGAGCAGTTCTTC.

This chain joins TRBV7-2 and TRBJ2-7; the D is unclear. Trimming shortened V by 0 bases and J by 9 bases, and 9 bases separated the two germline ends. Germline CDR1 SGHTA, CDR2 FQGNSA. CDR3 length: 12 amino acids. The chain's CDR3 is CASSLAGSMQYF. CDR3 sequence (DNA): TGTGCCAGCAGCTTAGCGGGCAGCATGCAGTACTTC.

The chain joins TRBV6-5 to TRBJ1-2, with D hard to call. The CDR3 is made up of 13 amino acids. Between the trimmed V and J ends, which lost 6 bases and 2 bases, there was a span of 10 bases. From germline, CDR1 is MNHEY and CDR2 SVGAGI. The CDR3 reads CASSRSVNYGYTF. As DNA, the CDR3 is TGTGCCAGCAGCCGGTCCGTGAACTATGGCTACACCTTC.

This clone was recorded a few times. The CDR3 loop is CASSFDRALIAEAFF. In DNA form, the CDR3 reads TGTGCCAGCAGCTTCGACAGGGCTTTAATCGCTGAAGCTTTCTTT. This chain links TRBV13 with TRBJ1-1, with TRBD1 matching 7 bases. The germline V gene encodes CDR1 PRHDT and CDR2 FYEKMQ (reference sequence). The length of the CDR3 is 15 residues. The ends lost 3 bases at V and 6 bases at J; junction bases unmatched: 10.

This clone came up once. The chain carries TRBV4-3 and TRBJ2-3, with TRBD2 matching 14 bases. Trimming at V came to 3 bases and at J to 10 bases, leaving 3 bases not matched to a gene. CDR3 length equals 14 residues. From germline, CDR1 is LGHNA and CDR2 YSLEER. The CDR3 nucleotides are TGCGCCAGCAGCCAGACTAGCGGGGGGGCCTCGCAGTATTTT. Translated, it gives CASSQTSGGASQYF.